Below are 24 T cell receptor beta chains sequenced from a single sample in a study of early T cells in non-severe SARS-CoV-2 infection. One entry per CDR3 protein, called by TCRdb with MiXCR from the 5' RACE reads. Of tens of thousands of distinct CDR3 sequences in the sample, less than 20% were seen once. Sample: whole blood. These TCRs come from an adult who was a healthcare worker with PCR-confirmed SARS-CoV-2 infection or an uninfected control (not recorded which).

The chain has TRBV3-1 and TRBJ2-7; 8 bases agree with TRBD1. The V segment lost 2 bases and the J segment 2 bases; nucleotides outside the gene matches: 2. The germline gives CDR1 LGHDT, CDR2 YNNKEL (reference sequence). This CDR3 region has 14 residues. The chain's CDR3 is CASSQTGGTYEQYF. The CDR3, as DNA: TGTGCCAGCAGCCAAACAGGGGGTACCTACGAGCAGTACTTC.

This clonotype appeared a few times. V gene TRBV4-2 combines with J gene TRBJ2-7; 9 bases agree with TRBD1. J gave up 6 bases and V 1 base, and 7 bases lay outside the gene matches. The CDR3 has 15 amino acids. The germline gives CDR1 LGHNA, CDR2 YNFKEQ. CDR3 nucleotides: TGTGCCAGCAGCCAAGCGGGACAGGGATATGGCGAGCAGTACTTC. This codes for CASSQAGQGYGEQYF.

The genes are TRBV30 and TRBJ2-1; D is undetermined. Germline CDR1 reads GTSNPN; CDR2 reads SVGIG (reference sequence). The ends were cut back, 2 bases at V and 2 bases at J, with 10 bases in the middle. The CDR3 extends over 14 amino acids. Here the CDR3 reads CAWSSGVPYNEQFF. CDR3 sequence (DNA): TGTGCCTGGAGTAGTGGGGTTCCCTACAATGAGCAGTTCTTC.

The J gene is TRBJ2-3, the V gene TRBV6-1, with D possibly TRBD2 on 6 matching bases. In germline, CDR1 is MNHNS, CDR2 SASEGT. Trimming took 4 bases from V and 1 from J, leaving 12 bases between them. The CDR3 covers 15 residues. The CDR3 DNA follows: TGTGCCAGCAGTGTCGCGCGGGGCGGCACAGATACGCAGTATTTT. It specifies CASSVARGGTDTQYF.

As concerns this clonotype: The junction departs from germline at one end; a sequencing error may be responsible. This chain uses TRBV10-3 with TRBJ1-4; perhaps TRBD1 as D (5 bases). The CDR3 is 13 amino acids. CDR1 is ENHRY, CDR2 SYGVKD, per germline. The CDR3 sequence is CTISPRGGEKLFF. The CDR3 DNA reads TGTACCATCAGCCCGAGGGGAGGGGAAAAACTGTTTTTT.

V usage is TRBV25-1 and J usage is TRBJ1-4; D gene uncertain. CDR1 MGHDK and CDR2 SYGVNS come from the germline V gene. V lost 8 bases to trimming and J lost 5 bases, with 15 bases between them. This CDR3 spans 14 amino acids. The CDR3 spells CASGVGQLNEKLFF. In DNA, the CDR3 is TGTGCCAGCGGAGTTGGGCAGCTGAATGAAAAACTGTTTTTT. Together with reference TRBV25-1 and TRBJ1-4, the CDR3 gives the full variable domain: EADIYQTPRYLVIGTGKKITLECSQTMGHDKMYWYQQDPGMELHLIHYSYGVNSTEKGDLSSESTVSRIRTEHFPLTLESARPSHTSQYLCASGVGQLNEKLFFGSGTQLSVL.

The table lists this clonotype with a few counts. This chain connects TRBV12-3 or TRBV12-4 to TRBJ2-2, with TRBD1 as a possible D gene (5 bases). V was clipped by 8 bases and J by 1 base, with 8 bases between them. CDR3 length: 13 amino acids. The CDR3: CASGDRNTGELFF. Written as DNA, the CDR3 is TGTGCCAGCGGTGACAGGAACACCGGGGAGCTGTTTTTT.

This clonotype was seen only a few times. The V call is TRBV4-1, the J call TRBJ2-1, with D perhaps matching TRBD1 or TRBD2 (5 bases each). The CDR3 runs to 20 residues. V shed 0 bases and J shed 4 bases, with 25 bases lying between them. Per the germline V gene, CDR1 is MGHRA and CDR2 is YSYEKL. The CDR3 loop reads CASSQERSRDGAGAYNEQFF. The CDR3 DNA follows: TGCGCCAGCAGCCAAGAACGCAGCAGGGATGGGGCCGGGGCATACAATGAGCAGTTCTTC.

This clonotype was picked up a small number of times. V usage is TRBV18 and J usage is TRBJ1-5, with 9 bases that match TRBD1. The CDR3 contains 17 residues. Germline CDR1 is KGHSH and CDR2 is LQKENI. V lost 4 bases, J lost 2 bases, and 9 bases stayed unmatched. The CDR3 reads CASSREQGARGNQPQHF. The CDR3 coding sequence is TGTGCCAGCTCACGAGAACAGGGGGCTAGGGGCAATCAGCCCCAGCATTTT.

The chain couples TRBV6-6 to TRBJ1-1; perhaps TRBD1 as D (5 bases). The germline V and J ends were trimmed by 2 bases and 5 bases, with 12 bases remaining between them. The CDR3 is 14 amino acids. From germline, CDR1 is MNHNY and CDR2 SVGAGI (reference sequence). CDR3 in amino acids: CASSYGAGGTEAFF. In DNA, the CDR3 is TGTGCCAGCAGTTACGGGGCCGGGGGGACTGAAGCTTTCTTT.

This clonotype was detected only a few times. The chain recombines TRBV6-5 with TRBJ1-1; 8 bases map to TRBD1. The trim removed 4 bases at V and 3 bases at J, leaving 7 bases unmatched. From germline, CDR1 is MNHEY and CDR2 SVGAGI. This CDR3 has 15 residues. In DNA, the CDR3 is TGTGCCAGCAGTTCCCCGACAGGGGTGGACACTGAAGCTTTCTTT. Protein: CASSSPTGVDTEAFF.

The J gene is TRBJ2-2, the V gene TRBV7-9; D remains ambiguous. V gave up 4 bases and J gave up 4 bases, with 13 bases separating them. CDR1 and CDR2 from the germline V gene are SEHNR and FQNEAQ (reference sequence). The CDR3 consists of 15 residues. The chain's CDR3 is CASSSLKRGTGELFF. CDR3 bases: TGTGCCAGCAGCTCCTTGAAGCGCGGCACCGGGGAGCTGTTTTTT.

The CDR3 spells CASSLIAGRNNEQFF. The CDR3, as DNA: TGTGCCAGCAGCTTAATTGCCGGCCGCAACAATGAGCAGTTCTTC. The rearrangement uses TRBV7-3 and TRBJ2-1; D is unclear. The length of the CDR3 is 15 residues. CDR1 and CDR2 from the germline V gene are SGHTA and FQGTGA. The germline V and J ends were trimmed by 1 base and 5 bases, with 12 bases remaining between them.

In this sample, this clonotype turned up many times. The gene calls are TRBV9 and TRBJ2-2, with 8 nucleotides matching TRBD1. J lost 0 bases, V lost 4 bases, and 11 bases had no gene match. CDR1 SGDLS and CDR2 YYNGEE come from the germline V gene. The CDR3 runs to 18 residues. CDR3 in amino acids: CASSLRQGRPANTGELFF. Written as DNA, the CDR3 is TGTGCCAGCAGCCTCCGACAGGGGAGGCCCGCGAACACCGGGGAGCTGTTTTTT.

This clonotype appeared a few times. The chain carries TRBV5-1 and TRBJ2-7; the match to TRBD1 covers 7 bases. Germline V lookup: CDR1 SGHRS, CDR2 YFSETQ. With V trimmed by 3 bases and J by 2 bases, 5 bases remained unmatched. The CDR3 extends over 14 amino acids. The CDR3 coding sequence is TGCGCCAGCAGCTCATCGGGACAGACCTACGAGCAGTACTTC. This sequence encodes CASSSSGQTYEQYF.

The V and J genes are TRBV10-3 and TRBJ1-1; 8 bases line up with TRBD1. The germline CDR1 and CDR2 sequences are ENHRY and SYGVKD. The CDR3 runs 13 residues. Trimming removed 7 bases from V and 6 bases from J; junction bases left unmatched: 7. The CDR3 DNA reads TGTGCCATCAAGAGGGACAGGAAATCTGAAGCTTTCTTT. Residues: CAIKRDRKSEAFF.

A few counts support this clonotype. The chain recombines TRBV20-1 with TRBJ2-2; D is ambiguous. The V end was cut by 5 bases, the J end by 0 bases, with 7 bases between. Germline V lookup: CDR1 DFQATT, CDR2 SNEGSKA (reference sequence). The CDR3 spans 13 residues. For the CDR3, the DNA is TGCAGTGCTCCTTCAACGAACACCGGGGAGCTGTTTTTT. It encodes CSAPSTNTGELFF.

The V gene is TRBV11-3, the J gene TRBJ1-6, with D uncertain. Trimming left V 4 bases short and J 10 bases short, with 14 bases between. The germline gives CDR1 SGHNT, CDR2 YENEEA. CDR3 length equals 14 residues. The CDR3 loop reads CASSWGGLLSPLHF. CDR3 sequence (DNA): TGTGCCAGCAGCTGGGGAGGGCTTCTCTCACCCCTCCACTTT.

This clonotype was counted between two and nine times. This chain links TRBV7-8 with TRBJ2-3, with TRBD1 identical over 7 bases. After removal of 1 base from V and 8 bases from J, the junction contained 6 bases not matched to a gene. The CDR3 contains 14 residues. From germline, CDR1 is SGHVS and CDR2 FQNEAQ. CDR3 nucleotide sequence: TGTGCCAGCAGCTTAGAGGACAGGCCGGGTACGCAGTATTTT. Translation gives CASSLEDRPGTQYF.

Ten or more counts support this clonotype. This chain joins TRBV5-6 and TRBJ2-1, with 13 bases identical to TRBD2. Germline CDR1 SGHDT, CDR2 YYEEEE. This CDR3 has 15 residues. V lost 7 bases to trimming and J lost 4 bases; unmatched junction nucleotides: 5. For the CDR3, the DNA is TGTGCCAGCCAACTAGCGGGGGGGCTGTACAATGAGCAGTTCTTC. As protein: CASQLAGGLYNEQFF.

At least ten counts were recorded for this clonotype. V and J are TRBV24-1 and TRBJ2-3, with D possibly TRBD1 on 7 matching bases. Trimming cost V 5 bases and J 0 bases, with 11 bases left between them. Germline V gives CDR1 KGHDR, CDR2 SFDVKD. The CDR3 loop spans 15 amino acids. For the CDR3, the DNA is TGTGCCACCAGTGCCGCAGGGGGGAGCACAGATACGCAGTATTTT. Residues: CATSAAGGSTDTQYF.

This chain uses TRBV27 with TRBJ2-7; the D is unclear. V gave up 0 bases and J gave up 3 bases, with 12 bases separating them. Germline lookup yields CDR1 MNHEY and CDR2 SMNVEV (reference sequence). The CDR3 spans 15 residues. The CDR3 region has the DNA TGTGCCAGCAGTTTATCGGGCGCGACTTTCTACGAGCAGTACTTC. Its translation is CASSLSGATFYEQYF.

The chain joins TRBV28 to TRBJ1-3; the match to TRBD1 covers 10 bases. There are 15 residues in the CDR3. The germline V gene has CDR1 MDHEN and CDR2 SYDVKM. V lost 6 bases and J lost 4; bases outside the gene matches: 6. The CDR3: CASSRDRGLGNTIYF. The CDR3 coding sequence is TGTGCCAGCAGCCGGGACAGGGGATTAGGAAACACCATATATTTT.

J is TRBJ1-5 and V is TRBV20-1, with 9 bases lining up with TRBD1. The CDR3 has 15 amino acids. The V and J ends lost 3 bases and 4 bases, in that order; junction bases with no gene match: 7. Germline CDR1 DFQATT, CDR2 SNEGSKA (reference sequence). The CDR3 loop reads CSASSPQGANQPQHF. The CDR3 DNA follows: TGCAGTGCTAGCTCCCCACAGGGGGCGAATCAGCCCCAGCATTTT.